These 11 T cell receptor beta chains came from one sample sequenced in a study of regulatory T cells in long-lasting Graves disease. As to time point: newly diagnosed GD, antithyroid drugs for less than 3 months. The TCR library was made from RNA that had been extracted from PBMCs in TRIzol. Assembly of TCR beta libraries relied on iRepertoire HTBI primers together with Arm-PCR of CDR3 regions. TCRdb re-called the multiplex PCR reads through MiXCR, storing one row per CDR3 protein. The sample lists roughly 380,000 distinct CDR3 sequences, about 16% occurring once. Sequences were derived from peripheral blood mononuclear cells (PBMCs), sampled at new diagnosis, from a patient treated with antithyroid drugs. The source of these receptors is a female donor with Graves disease.

This clonotype appeared many times. The rearrangement uses TRBV6-2 or TRBV6-3 and TRBJ2-3, with D maybe TRBD2 (6 bases). V gave up 4 bases and J gave up 3 bases, with 8 bases separating them. The CDR3 loop spans 13 amino acids. Germline CDR1 reads MNHEY; CDR2 reads SVGEGT. CDR3 region: CASSLGTTDTQYF. The CDR3 DNA sequence: TGTGCCAGCAGTTTAGGGACTACAGATACGCAGTATTTT.

This clonotype was counted many times. V gene TRBV20-1 combines with J gene TRBJ2-2; TRBD2 agrees at 10 bases. This CDR3 is built from 15 residues. CDR1 and CDR2 (germline): DFQATT, SNEGSKA (reference sequence). V was pared by 3 bases and J by 8 bases, with 9 bases of the junction left unmatched. CDR3 coding DNA: TGCAGTGCTAGTAAAAAGCGGGAGGGCCGGGGGGAGCTGTTTTTT. Translation: CSASKKREGRGELFF.

In the case of this clonotype: This may arise from a read error, as a much more abundant clone is one base away. The chain employs TRBV20-1 and TRBJ2-3, with TRBD2 matching 11 bases. V shed 0 bases, J shed 7 bases, and the junction held 6 bases outside the gene matches. The CDR3 is 15 amino acids. CDR1 DFQATT and CDR2 SNEGSKA come from the germline V gene (reference sequence). As DNA, the CDR3 is TGCAGTGCTAGAGATTCTAGCGGGGGGCTGAATACGCAGTATTTT. Translated, it gives CSARDSSGGLNTQYF.

This clonotype turned up a few times. A read error may be the cause here, since a much bigger clone is one base away. J is TRBJ1-6 and V is TRBV2, with TRBD1 as a possible D gene (6 bases). From germline, CDR1 is SNHLY and CDR2 FYNNEI. The length of the CDR3 is 15 residues. Trimming left V 11 bases short and J 1 base short, with 15 bases between. This chain's CDR3 is CAAARGESYNSPLHF. The CDR3 region has the DNA TGTGCCGCCGCGAGGGGGGAATCCTATAATTCACCCCTCCACTTT.

CDR3 sequence reads: CSAFRETQYF. As DNA, the CDR3 is TGCAGTGCTTTTCGGGAGACCCAGTACTTC. The chain uses TRBV20-1 and TRBJ2-5, with D unclear. Trimming took off 5 bases at V and 5 bases at J, with 6 bases between the two ends. Germline loops: CDR1 DFQATT, CDR2 SNEGSKA (reference sequence). The CDR3 is made up of 10 amino acids.

At least ten counts were recorded for this clonotype. This chain connects TRBV3-1 to TRBJ1-2; 8 positions agree with TRBD1. The CDR3 totals 15 residues. Germline values: CDR1 LGHDT, CDR2 YNNKEL (reference sequence). V dropped 3 bases and J dropped 3; count of bases not matched to a gene: 6. CDR3 protein: CASSQIQGGDYGYTF. The CDR3 DNA sequence: TGTGCCAGCAGCCAGATACAGGGGGGAGACTATGGCTACACCTTC.

This clonotype occurred many times. V gene TRBV12-3 or TRBV12-4 combines with J gene TRBJ2-1; D perhaps matches TRBD2 (6 bases). V was trimmed by 5 bases and J by 8 bases, leaving 19 bases between them. This CDR3 has 15 amino acids. The CDR3 DNA is TGTGCCAGCAGTCCCGGATGGGGGGATACTGATGAGCAGTTCTTC. This encodes CASSPGWGDTDEQFF.

This chain joins TRBV12-3 or TRBV12-4 and TRBJ1-4; weak D call: TRBD1 (5 bases). The length of the CDR3 is 17 residues. With 3 bases removed from V and 0 bases from J, the gap between germline ends came to 14 bases. CDR3 loop: CASSLGVTATTNEKLFF. As DNA, the CDR3 is TGTGCCAGCAGTTTGGGAGTGACAGCTACAACTAATGAAAAACTGTTTTTT.

Many counts were recorded for this clonotype. CDR3 region: CASSLLSLRANVLTF. The CDR3 nucleotides are TGTGCCAGCAGCTTGCTCTCACTTAGGGCCAACGTCCTGACTTTC. This chain uses TRBV5-4 with TRBJ2-6; D is uncertain. CDR3 size: 15 residues. The V end lost 1 base, the J end lost 5 bases, and 10 bases lay between the germline ends. Germline CDR1 SGHNT, CDR2 YYREEE (reference sequence). Variable domain in full (rest from reference TRBV5-4 and TRBJ2-6): ETGVTQSPTHLIKTRGQQVTLRCSSQSGHNTVSWYQQALGQGPQFIFQYYREEENGRGNFPPRFSGLQFPNYSSELNVNALELDDSALYLCASSLLSLRANVLTFGAGSRLTVL.

This clonotype was detected a few times. V usage is TRBV27 and J usage is TRBJ1-5; the D gene is possibly TRBD1 (6 bases). CDR3 length equals 14 residues. Between the trimmed V and J ends, which lost 7 bases and 2 bases, there was a span of 12 bases. Germline CDR1 MNHEY, CDR2 SMNVEV (reference sequence). The CDR3 protein is CASTTRGGNQPQHF. CDR3 DNA: TGTGCCAGCACAACTAGGGGGGGCAATCAGCCCCAGCATTTT.

The sample holds many counts of this clonotype. The chain is built from TRBV7-9 and TRBJ1-1, with a weak D call TRBD1 (6 bases). The germline V gene has CDR1 SEHNR and CDR2 FQNEAQ (reference sequence). There are 15 residues in the CDR3. The V gene lost 8 bases and the J gene lost 8 bases, with 24 bases spanning the gap. The CDR3 DNA follows: TGTGCCAGCCGGAGAAAGTTGGGACACGGGACAGAAGCTTTCTTT. As protein: CASRRKLGHGTEAFF.